This T cell receptor beta chain was recovered during a study of shared clonotypes between healthy human individuals. To note about this clone: Antigen unknown.

The protocol was immunoSEQ multiplex PCR, while the TCRdb copy is restricted to in-frame clones and leaves out a portion. The repertoire has 450,000 to 500,000 clones, about 85% of them found once; the top ten carry 9.5% to 15%. CDR3 length equals 15 residues. Trimming removed 5 bases from V and 5 bases from J, with 16 bases in between. Germline V gene sequence: CDR1 SGHTA, CDR2 FQGTGA. Whole-study results and caveats: Represented diversity (both genetic and exposure-history) was limited by the small number of donors.

This sequence joins TRBV7-3 and TRBJ2-1, with TRBD1 as a possible D gene (6 bases). Sequenced input: PBMCs. The clonotype originates from a woman in her thirties or forties in good health. Some clones in this sample may be carry-over from other donors' samples. CDR3 in amino acids: CASSGTGFGHNEQFF. CDR3 DNA: TGTGCCAGCAGCGGAACAGGGTTTGGGCACAATGAGCAGTTCTTC.